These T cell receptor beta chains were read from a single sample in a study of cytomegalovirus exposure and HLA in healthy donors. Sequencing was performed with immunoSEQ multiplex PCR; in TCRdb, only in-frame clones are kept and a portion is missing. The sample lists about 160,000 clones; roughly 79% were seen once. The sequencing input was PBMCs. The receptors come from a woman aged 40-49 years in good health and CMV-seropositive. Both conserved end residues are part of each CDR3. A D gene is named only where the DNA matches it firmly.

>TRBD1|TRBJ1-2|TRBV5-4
CASSLAMGQGRYGYTF
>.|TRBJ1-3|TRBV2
CASSLRGSGNTIYF
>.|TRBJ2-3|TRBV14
CASSQVRAISTDTQYF
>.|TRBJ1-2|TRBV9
CASSVGGENYGYTF
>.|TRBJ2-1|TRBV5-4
CASSGGARGRGEQFF
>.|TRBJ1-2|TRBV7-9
CASSLSGGVGIYGYTF
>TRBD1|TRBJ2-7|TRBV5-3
CAREADRVEVSIYEQYF
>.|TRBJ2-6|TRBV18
CASSPASSGANGLTF
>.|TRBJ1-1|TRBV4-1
CASSQQVRGNTEAFF
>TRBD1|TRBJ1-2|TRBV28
CASSRQGRGYTF
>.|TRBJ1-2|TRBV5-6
CASSDNLKGAYGYTF
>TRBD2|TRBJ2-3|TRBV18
CASLLAGGRADTQYF
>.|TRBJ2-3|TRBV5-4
CASSPVPGNTQYF
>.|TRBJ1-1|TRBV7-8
CASSQVLSTEAFF
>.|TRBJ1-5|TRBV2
CASSMERGQPQHF
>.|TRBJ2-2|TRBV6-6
CASSRGTGELFF
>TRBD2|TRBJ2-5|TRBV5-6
CASSLKASGGAETQYF
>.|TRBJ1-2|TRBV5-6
CASSSGVSYGYTF
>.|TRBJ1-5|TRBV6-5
CASSRGGYQPQHF
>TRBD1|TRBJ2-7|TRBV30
CARTGPGYEQYF
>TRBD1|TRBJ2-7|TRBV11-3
CASSLGQEGYEQYF
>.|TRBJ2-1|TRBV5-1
CASSLVSGSSQSSYNEQFF
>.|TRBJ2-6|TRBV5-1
CASSSSGSGANGLTF
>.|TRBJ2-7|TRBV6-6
CASSRQTNYEQYF
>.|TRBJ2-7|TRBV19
CASSMLWGAFYEQYF
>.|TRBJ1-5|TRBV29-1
CSERCPGEPQHF
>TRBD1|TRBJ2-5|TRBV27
CASSSGQVAETQYF
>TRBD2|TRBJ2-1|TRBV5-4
CASSSPGLAGRGSYNEQFF
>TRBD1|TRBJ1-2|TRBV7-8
CASSLARTGADYGYTF
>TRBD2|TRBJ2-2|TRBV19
CASSTPGPSGGASFTRWGTGELFF
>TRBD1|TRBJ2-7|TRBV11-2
CASSGTVSSYEQYF
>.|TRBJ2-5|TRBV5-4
CASGVGGEETQYF
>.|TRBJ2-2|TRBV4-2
CASSQTFSGVPGELFF